The following is a T cell receptor beta chain sequence with its context. Its antigen is as yet unknown. In the PCR, 60 Vbeta and 13 Jbeta primers were used. The protocol was immunoSEQ multiplex PCR, while the TCRdb copy is restricted to in-frame clones and leaves out a portion. The repertoire has more than 90,000 clones, around three quarters of them found once; the top ten carry 2% to 2.5%. The sample originates from a study of cytomegalovirus exposure and HLA in healthy donors. The germline CDR1 and CDR2 sequences are SGHRS and YFSETQ. V lost 1 base, J lost 3 bases, and 4 bases stayed unmatched. This CDR3 region has 15 residues. Points from the study as a whole: The number of N-insertions in an Asian-associated ancestry cluster was reportedly below the 666-donor mean in a later analysis.

The receptor comes from a man aged 40-50 years in good health and CMV-seronegative. Sequenced: PBMCs. The V and J genes are TRBV5-1 and TRBJ1-2; TRBD1 matches 9 bases. As DNA, the CDR3 is TGCGCCAGCAGCTTGTTGGGACAGGGAGACTATGGCTACACCTTC. Translated: CASSLLGQGDYGYTF.